The clone carrying this T cell receptor (beta chain) was detected many times. The antigen remains unidentified. V lost 3 bases to trimming and J lost 4 bases; unmatched junction nucleotides: 0. Germline V gives CDR1 SGHTA, CDR2 FQGNSA. CDR3 length: 13 amino acids. These data belong to a study of T-cell memory formation after mild COVID-19. The wider study: Most TCR clusters belonged to a single donor. General study findings and limits: Nothing confirmed that second-wave clones peaking on day 37 were specific for SARS-CoV-2.

TCR alpha and TCR beta cDNA libraries carrying sample barcodes and UMIs came from 5'RACE with constant-segment primers. MiXCR was run by TCRdb on the 5' RACE reads, yielding one entry per CDR3 protein. Among a few hundred thousand distinct CDR3 sequences listed, more than 15% were seen once. The specimen was PBMCs or a T cell subset sorted from them (not recorded which). This clonotype originated in a young man who had mild COVID-19 (a few samples of this study predate the infection). Cell type and time point are not known. The chain combines TRBV7-2 with TRBJ1-5, with 7 bases matching TRBD1. The CDR3 protein is CASSFRGNQPQHF. CDR3 DNA sequence: TGTGCCAGCAGCTTCAGGGGGAATCAGCCCCAGCATTTT. Complete variable domain (other parts from reference TRBV7-2 and TRBJ1-5): GAGVSQSPSNKVTEKGKDVELRCDPISGHTALYWYRQSLGQGLEFLIYFQGNSAPDKSGLPSDRFSAERTGGSVSTLTIQRTQQEDSAVYLCASSFRGNQPQHFGDGTRLSIL.